This T cell receptor beta chain was observed in a study of identifying expanded T cells in peripheral blood. Data came from immunoSEQ multiplex PCR; TCRdb stores just in-frame clones and leaves some out. The table lists about 85,000 clones, 88% of them singletons. Germline assignment: CDR1 SGHDN and CDR2 FVKESK. V lost 1 base to trimming and J lost 9 bases, with 1 base between them. The CDR3 runs to 11 residues. Remarks on this clone: The antigen remains unidentified.

Notes on the study in general: Across healthy donors, higher total template counts meant significantly greater roughly two-week count variance. Roughly 1.2 clones differed between technical replicates, versus roughly 16 and 20 over time.

During the collection period, no donor immune events like infections were recorded. The sequence was obtained from a person between 18 and 70 years old in good health. Sequencing was carried out using blood. The chain carries TRBV14 and TRBJ1-6; D is uncertain. The CDR3 coding sequence is TGTGCCAGCAGCCAAGGTTCACCCCTCCACTTT. It specifies CASSQGSPLHF.